These 13 T cell receptor beta chains originate from one sample sequenced in a study of blood T cell repertoires in COVID-19. Clones were read by immunoSEQ multiplex PCR, and TCRdb kept only the in-frame ones, dropping some. The sample includes roughly 260,000 clones, 87% seen only once; the top ten take 2% to 2.5%. Sequencing input: peripheral blood. The receptors stem from a woman aged 50 to 60 with acute or convalescent COVID-19.

The chain combines TRBV5-4 with TRBJ2-7; 11 nucleotides align to TRBD2. The J segment lost 7 bases and the V segment lost 3 bases, leaving 9 bases of the junction unmatched. The CDR3 contains 15 residues. Germline lookup yields CDR1 SGHNT and CDR2 YYREEE (reference sequence). The CDR3 loop is CASSSTGLAVLEQYF. The CDR3 nucleotides read TGTGCCAGCAGCTCTACGGGACTAGCGGTCCTGGAGCAGTACTTC. The whole variable domain, filled in from reference TRBV5-4 and TRBJ2-7, reads ETGVTQSPTHLIKTRGQQVTLRCSSQSGHNTVSWYQQALGQGPQFIFQYYREEENGRGNFPPRFSGLQFPNYSSELNVNALELDDSALYLCASSSTGLAVLEQYFGPGTRLTVT.

The chain joins TRBV6-5 to TRBJ1-2; unclear D gene. This CDR3 contains 13 residues. V shed 6 bases and J shed 5 bases, with 13 bases lying between them. Per the germline V gene, CDR1 is MNHEY and CDR2 is SVGAGI. The CDR3 loop is CASSDTGRYGYTF. As DNA, the CDR3 is TGTGCCAGCAGCGACACCGGAAGATATGGCTACACCTTC.

The rearrangement joins TRBV24-1 to TRBJ1-1; 9 bases line up with TRBD1. V was pared by 2 bases and J by 11 bases, with 5 bases of the junction left unmatched. Germline values: CDR1 KGHDR, CDR2 SFDVKD. The CDR3 contains 13 residues. The CDR3 spells CATSDSRTGAAFF. DNA for the CDR3: TGTGCCACCAGTGATTCCCGGACAGGGGCGGCTTTCTTT.

This clone has only one observation. The rearrangement links TRBV6-2 or TRBV6-3 to TRBJ2-1, with 16 bases lining up with TRBD2. The junction had 10 bases not matched to a gene; V was cut back by 2 bases and J by 6 bases. Germline V gives CDR1 MNHEY, CDR2 SVGEGT. The CDR3 is made up of 19 amino acids. The CDR3 bases are TGTGCCAGCAGTTACCGAAGAGGGACTAGCGGGAGGGTGGGCAATGAGCAGTTCTTC. Translated, it gives CASSYRRGTSGRVGNEQFF.

This clone came up once. CDR3 amino acids: CSVGWDIPRPNYGYTF. The CDR3 coding sequence is TGCAGCGTTGGTTGGGACATACCACGACCTAACTATGGCTACACCTTC. This rearrangement joins TRBV29-1 to TRBJ1-2, with D possibly being TRBD1 (6 bases). CDR3 length equals 16 residues. CDR1 is SQVTM and CDR2 is ANQGSEA in the germline V gene. V lost 4 bases, J lost 0 bases, and 18 bases lay in between. Full variable domain (missing parts from reference TRBV29-1 and TRBJ1-2): SAVISQKPSRDICQRGTSLTIQCQVDSQVTMMFWYRQQPGQSLTLIATANQGSEATYESGFVIDKFPISRPNLTFSTLTVSNMSPEDSSIYLCSVGWDIPRPNYGYTFGSGTRLTVV.

The V and J genes are TRBV19 and TRBJ2-7, with D possibly TRBD1 on 5 matching bases. Trimming removed 5 bases at V and 3 bases at J, with 11 bases between. CDR1 is LNHDA and CDR2 is SQIVND in the germline V gene (reference sequence). The CDR3 loop spans 13 amino acids. The CDR3 DNA sequence: TGTGCCAGTAGTCCAGGGTTTCACTACGAGCAGTACTTC. It translates to CASSPGFHYEQYF.

This clone was recorded a few times. The gene calls are TRBV21-1 and TRBJ2-1; TRBD2 was called by the table and not checked on the DNA. TRBV21-1 is classified as a pseudogene. This CDR3 region has 16 residues. CDR3 in DNA: TGTGCCAGCAGCAATTTCAGCGGGAGGGGGTACAATGAGCAGTTCTTC. Translation: CASSNFSGRGYNEQFF.

The chain employs TRBV7-2 and TRBJ1-6; D is uncertain. This CDR3 spans 13 amino acids. V was trimmed by 6 bases and J by 8 bases, leaving 11 bases between them. Germline V gene lookup returns CDR1 SGHTA and CDR2 FQGNSA. The CDR3 reads CASRREPYSPLHF. The CDR3 nucleotides read TGTGCCAGCAGGAGGGAACCTTATTCACCCCTCCACTTT.

The rearrangement uses TRBV9 and TRBJ2-1; tentatively, D is TRBD2 (5 bases). This CDR3 comprises 14 residues. The V and J ends lost 0 bases and 8 bases respectively, with 12 bases between them. Germline values: CDR1 SGDLS, CDR2 YYNGEE. The CDR3, as DNA: TGTGCCAGCAGCGTAGTTGGGGAGTCGGATGAGCAGTTCTTC. Protein product: CASSVVGESDEQFF.

This chain joins TRBV11-2 and TRBJ1-3, with TRBD1 as a possible D gene (6 bases). The CDR3 has 16 amino acids. Trimming took 5 bases from V and 0 from J, leaving 14 bases between them. The germline V gene encodes CDR1 SGHAT and CDR2 FQNNGV. CDR3 nucleotides: TGTGCCAGCAGCCCTCTCGACAGGCGCTCTGGAAACACCATATATTTT. As protein: CASSPLDRRSGNTIYF.

In nucleotides, the CDR3 is TGTGCCAGCAGCCAAGAAGGGACTAGCGGGATGGGTGGGGCCAACGTCCTGACTTTC. Protein: CASSQEGTSGMGGANVLTF. The chain combines TRBV4-2 with TRBJ2-6; 13 bases are a match to TRBD2. J gave up 3 bases and V 0 bases, and 5 bases lay outside the gene matches. The CDR3 length is 19 residues. CDR1 LGHNA and CDR2 YNFKEQ come from the germline V gene.

The V call is TRBV30, the J call TRBJ2-1, with D possibly matching TRBD1 (5 bases). Trimming stripped 4 bases from V and 7 bases from J, with 17 bases between. The CDR3 extends over 14 amino acids. The germline V gene has CDR1 GTSNPN and CDR2 SVGIG (reference sequence). The CDR3 nucleotides read TGTGCCTGGAAGTCCGGCCCAGGGATGAATGAGCAGTTCTTC. It codes for CAWKSGPGMNEQFF.

The gene calls are TRBV30 and TRBJ2-4; possible D gene TRBD2, 6 bases. Trimming removed 0 bases at V and 6 bases at J, with 9 bases between. CDR3 length: 13 amino acids. CDR1 is GTSNPN and CDR2 is SVGIG in the germline V gene (reference sequence). CDR3 sequence (DNA): TGTGCCTGGAGTGTAAACGGGAGAAACATTCAGTACTTC. Its translation is CAWSVNGRNIQYF.